This TCR beta chain was sequenced during a study of blood T cell repertoires in COVID-19. Study-wide context: Spain, Italy and the United States supplied samples that represented acute and convalescent COVID-19. Sources were T cells, B-cell-depleted T cells, or PBMCs; the material itself was cDNA or gDNA.

The CDR3 has 13 residues. Trimming cost V 6 bases and J 2 bases, with 11 bases left between them. As originally analysed: Scientists estimated how many nucleated cells there were by amplifying reference gene primers. This table comes from immunoSEQ multiplex PCR, and its TCRdb copy is limited to in-frame clones, with some not included. V, J and clone size derive from that table, while D and trimming were established from the DNA sequence. The table has around 140,000 clones, about 89% seen once. The TCR was taken from a man in his 60s with active or convalescent COVID-19. Sequencing input: peripheral blood. V usage is TRBV12-3 or TRBV12-4 and J usage is TRBJ2-7; D call uncertain. CDR3 in DNA: TGTGCCAGCAGGTACCGTGAGGCCTACGAGCAGTACTTC. Translating it yields CASRYREAYEQYF.